This TCR beta chain comes out of a study of response to subunit inactivated influenza vaccine. This clonotype was recorded many times. Its target is not known. Overall study findings and caveats: There was a suggestion from the authors that each seasonal influenza vaccination recruits few new T cells.

Using its own MiXCR run on the RT-PCR reads, TCRdb lists one record per CDR3 protein. The table includes 450,000 to 600,000 distinct CDR3 sequences, approximately 7.8% detected once. Germline assignment: CDR1 DFQATT and CDR2 SNEGSKA (reference sequence). The CDR3 consists of 12 residues. After removal of 6 bases from V and 6 bases from J, the junction contained 8 bases not matched to a gene. The input for sequencing was PBMCs from blood, taken 23 months after vaccination. The receptor was derived from a man aged 50 to 75 who received an inactivated influenza vaccine. V gene TRBV20-1 combines with J gene TRBJ2-7, with 7 bases matching TRBD1. DNA of the CDR3: TGCAGTGCCGAAAGGACAGGCGCCGAGCAGTACTTC. Translated, it gives CSAERTGAEQYF.